A selection of T cell receptor beta chains follows, all from one sample in a study of blood T cell repertoires in COVID-19. This table comes from immunoSEQ multiplex PCR, and its TCRdb copy is limited to in-frame clones, with some not included. Of around 300,000 clones listed, roughly 85% are singletons. Sequenced input: PBMCs or T cells enriched from blood (not recorded which). These receptor sequences come from a woman aged 50 to 60 who had recovered from COVID-19. The CDR3 runs from the conserved cysteine through the conserved F or W. The order of the fields is clone size, D gene, V gene, J gene, CDR3 protein, CDR3 DNA. The D gene is left open where the match is weak. Size is omitted from some rows. Given values are once, few, many or a class for expanded clones.

abundance: .; d_gene: TRBD1; v_gene: TRBV3-1/TRBV3-2; j_gene: TRBJ1-3; CDR3aa: CASSPRDRGLFGNTIYF; CDR3nt: TGTGCCAGCAGCCCGCGGGACAGGGGGCTTTTTGGAAACACCATATATTTT
abundance: .; d_gene: TRBD1; v_gene: TRBV9; j_gene: TRBJ2-2; CDR3aa: CASSDTTGGPNTGELFF; CDR3nt: TGTGCCAGCAGCGATACAACAGGGGGCCCGAACACCGGGGAGCTGTTTTTT
abundance: .; d_gene: .; v_gene: TRBV4-1; j_gene: TRBJ2-7; CDR3aa: CASSQEDSDSYEQYF; CDR3nt: TGCGCCAGCAGCCAAGAGGACAGTGACTCCTACGAGCAGTACTTC
abundance: .; d_gene: TRBD1; v_gene: TRBV4-1; j_gene: TRBJ1-1; CDR3aa: CASSQVGTGSTEAFF; CDR3nt: TGCGCCAGCAGCCAAGTCGGGACAGGGAGCACTGAAGCTTTCTTT
abundance: .; d_gene: TRBD2; v_gene: TRBV4-1; j_gene: TRBJ2-5; CDR3aa: CASSKGTSGSGTQYF; CDR3nt: TGCGCCAGCAGCAAAGGGACTAGCGGGAGTGGGACCCAGTACTTC
abundance: few; d_gene: .; v_gene: TRBV15; j_gene: TRBJ1-3; CDR3aa: CATSSHGNTIYF; CDR3nt: TGTGCCACCAGCAGCCATGGAAACACCATATATTTT
abundance: .; d_gene: .; v_gene: TRBV19; j_gene: TRBJ2-1; CDR3aa: CASSLYIRGEQFF; CDR3nt: TGTGCCAGTAGTTTATACATCCGGGGTGAGCAGTTCTTC
abundance: .; d_gene: TRBD2; v_gene: TRBV7-9; j_gene: TRBJ2-5; CDR3aa: CASSLERGQETQYF; CDR3nt: TGTGCCAGCAGCTTAGAGCGGGGACAAGAGACCCAGTACTTC
abundance: .; d_gene: TRBD1; v_gene: TRBV5-1; j_gene: TRBJ1-6; CDR3aa: CASSLATGQESPLHF; CDR3nt: TGCGCCAGCAGCTTGGCTACGGGACAGGAGTCACCCCTCCACTTT
abundance: .; d_gene: .; v_gene: TRBV7-9; j_gene: TRBJ2-1; CDR3aa: CASSSGWRSYNEQFF; CDR3nt: TGTGCCAGCAGCTCGGGGTGGCGATCCTACAATGAGCAGTTCTTC
abundance: .; d_gene: .; v_gene: TRBV7-9; j_gene: TRBJ1-4; CDR3aa: CASSKGDNSNEKLFF; CDR3nt: TGTGCCAGCAGCAAAGGGGACAACTCTAATGAAAAACTGTTTTTT
abundance: .; d_gene: .; v_gene: TRBV10-1; j_gene: TRBJ1-4; CDR3aa: CATRGQGHNEKLFF; CDR3nt: TGCGCCACCAGAGGTCAGGGTCACAATGAAAAACTGTTTTTT
abundance: .; d_gene: .; v_gene: TRBV5-5; j_gene: TRBJ2-7; CDR3aa: CASRRSGAVPYEQYF; CDR3nt: TGTGCCAGCAGGCGTAGCGGAGCCGTCCCCTACGAGCAGTACTTC
abundance: .; d_gene: .; v_gene: TRBV18; j_gene: TRBJ2-5; CDR3aa: CASSPGETQYF; CDR3nt: TGTGCCAGCTCACCCGGGGAGACCCAGTACTTC
abundance: .; d_gene: TRBD1; v_gene: TRBV20-1; j_gene: TRBJ1-1; CDR3aa: CSAAGQIEAFF; CDR3nt: TGCAGTGCTGCGGGACAGATTGAAGCTTTCTTT
abundance: .; d_gene: TRBD2; v_gene: TRBV7-2; j_gene: TRBJ2-1; CDR3aa: CASSFLAGAGEQFF; CDR3nt: TGTGCCAGCAGCTTCCTAGCGGGAGCGGGTGAGCAGTTCTTC
abundance: once; d_gene: TRBD2; v_gene: TRBV2; j_gene: TRBJ2-7; CDR3aa: CASSELGGPPYEQYF; CDR3nt: TGTGCCAGCAGTGAGTTGGGAGGGCCCCCGTACGAGCAGTACTTC
abundance: .; d_gene: .; v_gene: TRBV10-2; j_gene: TRBJ1-6; CDR3aa: CASSKGRLSSYNSPLHF; CDR3nt: TGCGCCAGCAGCAAAGGGAGGTTAAGCTCCTATAATTCACCCCTCCACTTT
abundance: .; d_gene: TRBD2; v_gene: TRBV7-9; j_gene: TRBJ2-2; CDR3aa: CASSPYSGSPNTGELFF; CDR3nt: TGTGCCAGCAGCCCCTATAGCGGGAGTCCTAACACCGGGGAGCTGTTTTTT
abundance: .; d_gene: TRBD2; v_gene: TRBV7-7; j_gene: TRBJ2-2; CDR3aa: CASSPGTSGLGTGELFF; CDR3nt: TGTGCCAGCAGTCCCGGGACTAGTGGGTTGGGCACCGGGGAGCTGTTTTTT
abundance: few; d_gene: .; v_gene: TRBV30; j_gene: TRBJ1-2; CDR3aa: CAWSLDPGGYTF; CDR3nt: TGTGCCTGGAGCCTAGACCCCGGCGGCTACACCTTC
abundance: .; d_gene: .; v_gene: TRBV7-2; j_gene: TRBJ1-5; CDR3aa: CASSLNYGPPSKDQPQHF; CDR3nt: TGTGCCAGCAGCTTAAACTACGGTCCCCCCTCCAAGGATCAGCCCCAGCATTTT
abundance: .; d_gene: TRBD1; v_gene: TRBV7-6; j_gene: TRBJ2-5; CDR3aa: CASSLGGTELGETQYF; CDR3nt: TGTGCCAGCAGCTTAGGGGGGACAGAGCTAGGAGAGACCCAGTACTTC
abundance: few; d_gene: TRBD1; v_gene: TRBV18; j_gene: TRBJ1-1; CDR3aa: CASSPGQGNTEAFF; CDR3nt: TGTGCCAGCTCACCCGGACAGGGCAACACTGAAGCTTTCTTT
abundance: .; d_gene: TRBD1; v_gene: TRBV6-5; j_gene: TRBJ2-5; CDR3aa: CASSPGTGPETQYF; CDR3nt: TGTGCCAGCAGTCCCGGGACAGGGCCCGAGACCCAGTACTTC
abundance: .; d_gene: .; v_gene: TRBV4-1; j_gene: TRBJ2-5; CDR3aa: CASSPPRLGETQYF; CDR3nt: TGCGCCAGCAGCCCGCCCCGCCTCGGGGAGACCCAGTACTTC
abundance: .; d_gene: TRBD2; v_gene: TRBV19; j_gene: TRBJ2-1; CDR3aa: CASRISSGVYNEQFF; CDR3nt: TGTGCCAGTAGAATATCTAGCGGGGTTTACAATGAGCAGTTCTTC
abundance: .; d_gene: .; v_gene: TRBV5-1; j_gene: TRBJ2-1; CDR3aa: CASSSAGGGASSYNEQFF; CDR3nt: TGCGCCAGCAGTTCTGCCGGAGGGGGGGCTAGCTCCTACAATGAGCAGTTCTTC